This T cell receptor beta chain was captured in a study of cytomegalovirus exposure and HLA in healthy donors. Across the whole study: Earlier work reported 100 million to 130 million unique TCR beta sequences from 170 million or so T cells. General study findings and limits: Later on, an analysis showed TCR association rates differing by HLA locus, with DRB1 the most and HLA-C the fewest.

For this clone: Antigen: not known.

Germline V gene lookup returns CDR1 LNHNV and CDR2 YYDKDF (reference sequence). Trimming removed 3 bases from V and 9 bases from J, with 9 bases in between. The CDR3 is 12 residues long. In the PCR, 60 Vbeta and 13 Jbeta primers were used. Here immunoSEQ multiplex PCR was the method, and the copy in TCRdb shows in-frame clones only, minus some. The data contain about 140,000 clones, around 80% of them singletons. The sequenced material came from PBMCs. The TCR originated in a man younger than 40 in good health and CMV-seropositive. V usage is TRBV15 and J usage is TRBJ1-5; D gene uncertain. CDR3 DNA sequence: TGTGCCACCAGCAGTTCGGTTAGGCCCCAGCATTTT. This codes for CATSSSVRPQHF.